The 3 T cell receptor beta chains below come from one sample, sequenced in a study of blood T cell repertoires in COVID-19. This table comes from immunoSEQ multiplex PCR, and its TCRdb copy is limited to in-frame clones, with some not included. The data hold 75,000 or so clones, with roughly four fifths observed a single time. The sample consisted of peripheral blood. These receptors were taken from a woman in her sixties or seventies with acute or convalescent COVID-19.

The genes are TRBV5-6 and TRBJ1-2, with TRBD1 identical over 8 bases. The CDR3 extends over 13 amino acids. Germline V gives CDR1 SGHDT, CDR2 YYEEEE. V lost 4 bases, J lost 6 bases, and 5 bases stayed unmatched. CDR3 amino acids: CASSQTGGNGYTF. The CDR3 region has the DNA TGTGCCAGCAGCCAAACAGGGGGGAATGGCTACACCTTC.

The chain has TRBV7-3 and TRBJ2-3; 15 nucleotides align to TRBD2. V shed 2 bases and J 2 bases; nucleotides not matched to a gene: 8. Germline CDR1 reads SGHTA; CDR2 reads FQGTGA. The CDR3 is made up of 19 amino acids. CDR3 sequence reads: CASSLEGLAGGPFTDTQYF. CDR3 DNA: TGTGCCAGCAGCTTAGAGGGACTAGCGGGAGGACCTTTCACAGATACGCAGTATTTT.

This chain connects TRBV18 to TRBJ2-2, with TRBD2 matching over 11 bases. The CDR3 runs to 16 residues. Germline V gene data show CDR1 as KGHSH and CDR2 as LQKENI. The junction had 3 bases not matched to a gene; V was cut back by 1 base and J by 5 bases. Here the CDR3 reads CASSPRTSGRTGELFF. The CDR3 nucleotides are TGTGCCAGCTCACCACGTACTAGCGGGAGAACCGGGGAGCTGTTTTTT.